This is a list of T cell receptor beta chains from one sample in a study of T cell changes during pregnancy in multiple sclerosis. Sequenced by immunoSEQ multiplex PCR; TCRdb stores in-frame clones only, minus some. The sample records about 51,000 clones, roughly 93% being singletons. Source: peripheral blood, taken in the second trimester of pregnancy. These TCRs come from a female donor with multiple sclerosis, enrolled in a pregnancy study. Each CDR3 is given with its conserved first and last residue. The D gene is left open where the match is weak. Clone size is shown for a subset of rows, as once, few, many or a class of expanded clone.

>-|-|TRBJ1-1|TRBV15
CATSRGGTQNTEAFF
TGTGCCACCAGCAGAGGTGGGACACAGAACACTGAAGCTTTCTTT
>-|-|TRBJ1-4|TRBV6-6
CASSYQGISGEKLFF
TGTGCCAGCAGTTACCAAGGAATATCAGGTGAAAAACTGTTTTTT
>-|once|TRBJ1-1|TRBV28
CASSLTSQFGTEAFF
TGTGCCAGCAGTTTAACATCACAGTTCGGCACTGAAGCTTTCTTT
>-|once|TRBJ2-5|TRBV9
CASSVDWQGWETQYF
TGTGCCAGCAGCGTAGATTGGCAGGGGTGGGAGACCCAGTACTTC
>TRBD2|-|TRBJ2-7|TRBV7-2
CASSLVAGTSGSYEQYF
TGTGCCAGCAGCTTAGTAGCCGGGACTAGCGGGAGCTACGAGCAGTACTTC
>-|-|TRBJ2-5|TRBV7-9
CASSLHEGETQYF
TGTGCCAGCAGCTTACATGAGGGAGAGACCCAGTACTTC
>-|-|TRBJ2-3|TRBV11-3
CASSSSTDTQYF
TGTGCCAGCAGCTCTAGCACAGATACGCAGTATTTT
>TRBD1|-|TRBJ1-2|TRBV11-2
CASSSDRVYGYTF
TGTGCCAGCAGCTCCGACAGGGTCTATGGCTACACCTTC
>TRBD1|-|TRBJ1-2|TRBV7-9
CASSFSGGANYGYTF
TGTGCCAGCAGCTTTTCAGGGGGAGCTAACTATGGCTACACCTTC
>TRBD1|-|TRBJ1-1|TRBV2
CASSHPGQINTEAFF
TGTGCCAGCAGTCATCCGGGACAGATTAACACTGAAGCTTTCTTT
>-|-|TRBJ1-2|TRBV14
CASSQGGVYGYTF
TGTGCCAGCAGCCAGGGGGGTGTTTATGGCTACACCTTC
>TRBD2|-|TRBJ2-2|TRBV27
CASSPPGLASEKVFGELFF
TGTGCCAGCAGCCCTCCGGGACTAGCGTCGGAGAAGGTGTTCGGGGAGCTGTTTTTT
>-|-|TRBJ2-1|TRBV7-2
CASSLVQQAEQFF
TGTGCCAGCAGCTTAGTACAACAGGCTGAGCAGTTCTTC
>-|-|TRBJ1-5|TRBV4-1
CASSVSVNQPQHF
TGCGCCAGCAGCGTATCGGTCAATCAGCCCCAGCATTTT
>TRBD2|-|TRBJ2-5|TRBV14
CASSHLAGETQYF
TGTGCCAGCAGCCATCTAGCGGGTGAGACCCAGTACTTC
>-|-|TRBJ2-2|TRBV5-6
CASSWGTAGSTGELFF
TGTGCCAGCAGCTGGGGGACAGCGGGCAGCACCGGGGAGCTGTTTTTT
>-|-|TRBJ1-1|TRBV5-1
CASSLMANTEAFF
TGCGCCAGCAGCCTTATGGCAAACACTGAAGCTTTCTTT
>TRBD1|-|TRBJ1-4|TRBV2
CASSPGGSNEKLFF
TGTGCCAGCAGTCCAGGGGGCTCTAATGAAAAACTGTTTTTT
>-|-|TRBJ2-5|TRBV5-1
CASSLALAETQYF
TGCGCCAGCAGCTTGGCTCTGGCAGAGACCCAGTACTTC
>TRBD1|-|TRBJ1-2|TRBV27
CASRGQGGGYTF
TGTGCCAGCAGGGGACAGGGCGGAGGCTACACCTTC
>-|-|TRBJ1-1|TRBV2
CASRQGLGTEAFF
TGTGCCAGCAGACAGGGTTTAGGAACTGAAGCTTTCTTT
>-|once|TRBJ2-7|TRBV27
CASSSPGVSDEQYF
TGTGCCAGCAGTTCCCCGGGAGTGAGCGACGAGCAGTACTTC
>-|-|TRBJ2-2|TRBV11-2
CASSPLVEGTGELFF
TGTGCCAGCAGCCCGCTGGTGGAGGGGACCGGGGAGCTGTTTTTT
>-|-|TRBJ1-2|TRBV12-1
CASSAWDRASGYTF
TGTGCCAGCAGCGCTTGGGACAGGGCTAGCGGCTACACCTTC
>TRBD1|-|TRBJ2-7|TRBV27
CASSLYWTGGYEQYF
TGTGCCAGCAGTTTATACTGGACAGGGGGCTACGAGCAGTACTTC
>-|-|TRBJ2-7|TRBV6-6
CASSYSRVSELWEQYF
TGTGCCAGCAGTTACTCGAGAGTTAGCGAGCTCTGGGAGCAGTACTTC
>TRBD1|-|TRBJ2-3|TRBV18
CASSPGQGITDTQYF
TGTGCCAGCTCACCGGGACAGGGCATCACAGATACGCAGTATTTT
>TRBD2|-|TRBJ2-1|TRBV6-6
CASSYRTSGRGPEQFF
TGTGCCAGCAGTTACCGGACTAGCGGGAGGGGTCCTGAGCAGTTCTTC
>TRBD1|-|TRBJ1-2|TRBV27
CASSLRGTGEGYTF
TGTGCCAGCAGTCTGCGGGGTACAGGGGAAGGCTACACCTTC
>TRBD2|-|TRBJ2-1|TRBV7-2
CASSGGLLAGANEQFF
TGTGCCAGCAGCGGCGGTCTACTAGCGGGAGCAAATGAGCAGTTCTTC
>-|-|TRBJ2-3|TRBV19
CASSSAPGSTDTQYF
TGTGCCAGTAGTTCCGCGCCAGGGTCCACAGATACGCAGTATTTT
>-|-|TRBJ1-5|TRBV11-2
CASSLGGNNQPQHF
TGTGCCAGCAGCTTAGGGGGCAACAATCAGCCCCAGCATTTT
>TRBD2|-|TRBJ2-7|TRBV7-9
CASSQPRGSSYEQYF
TGTGCCAGCAGCCAACCCCGCGGGAGCTCCTACGAGCAGTACTTC
>TRBD1|-|TRBJ1-1|TRBV9
CASSSSGTGDTEAFF
TGTGCCAGCAGCAGTTCCGGGACAGGGGACACTGAAGCTTTCTTT
>-|-|TRBJ2-5|TRBV7-2
CASLIPPQETQYF
TGTGCCAGCCTAATTCCCCCCCAAGAGACCCAGTACTTC
>TRBD2|-|TRBJ2-3|TRBV9
CASSVAISGSTDTQYF
TGTGCCAGCAGCGTCGCGATTAGCGGGAGTACAGATACGCAGTATTTT
>TRBD1|-|TRBJ2-1|TRBV29-1
CSVFRTGWKFF
TGCAGCGTCTTCCGGACAGGGTGGAAGTTCTTC
>-|-|TRBJ2-7|TRBV19
CASSIGASYEQYF
TGTGCCAGTAGTATAGGGGCCTCCTACGAGCAGTACTTC
>-|-|TRBJ2-7|TRBV15
CATSASSVDEQYF
TGTGCCACCAGCGCTTCCAGCGTCGACGAGCAGTACTTC
>TRBD2|-|TRBJ2-2|TRBV9
CASSPLAGVTGELFF
TGTGCCAGCAGCCCGCTAGCGGGAGTCACCGGGGAGCTGTTTTTT
>-|-|TRBJ2-1|TRBV28
CASSTPVFYNEQFF
TGTGCCAGCAGTACCCCGGTTTTTTACAATGAGCAGTTCTTC
>-|-|TRBJ1-1|TRBV5-8
CASWSRGEAFF
TGTGCCAGCTGGTCTCGGGGTGAAGCTTTCTTT
>-|-|TRBJ1-1|TRBV18
CASLANLNTEAFF
TGTGCCAGCCTGGCAAATCTGAACACTGAAGCTTTCTTT
>-|-|TRBJ1-2|TRBV14
CASSQGAGYTF
TGTGCCAGCAGCCAAGGAGCTGGCTACACCTTC
>-|once|TRBJ1-5|TRBV6-5
CASSSGWQRPQHF
TGTGCCAGCAGTTCGGGGTGGCAACGGCCCCAGCATTTT
>TRBD2|-|TRBJ2-2|TRBV19
CASTLSRIAGNTGELFF
TGTGCCAGTACTCTGAGTCGGATAGCGGGGAACACCGGGGAGCTGTTTTTT